The clone carrying this TCR beta chain showed up just once. Here immunoSEQ multiplex PCR was the method, and the copy in TCRdb shows in-frame clones only, minus some. This table holds about 200,000 clones, around 70% found once. The source of the sample is a study of cytotoxic CD8 clonotypes in ibrutinib-treated CLL. Per the germline V gene, CDR1 is LGHNA and CDR2 is YSLEER. Trimming took off 1 base at V and 4 bases at J, with 14 bases between the two ends. CDR3 length: 17 residues. The source material was PBMCs, sampled after 24 months of ibrutinib treatment. The rearrangement uses TRBV4-3 and TRBJ2-6; D is possibly TRBD1 (6 bases). The sequence derives from a human donor with chronic lymphocytic leukemia. CDR3 protein: CASSQGARGGGANVLTF. CDR3 sequence (DNA): TGCGCCAGCAGCCAAGGGGCCAGGGGTGGCGGGGCCAACGTCCTGACTTTC.